This T cell receptor beta chain was identified during a study of T cells after yellow fever vaccination. Background on the study: With SMART-Seq v4 Ultra Low Input, the fractions containing low cell numbers were prepared.

Study outcomes and limitations: Among primary-vaccination clones, most reappeared after the booster, at almost 98% for CD4 and roughly 88% for CD8. Researchers cautioned that FACS-sorted repertoires could harbor abundant clonotypes contaminating from the bulk population. Weaker, the secondary response had a peak occurring faster, on day 5 versus 15.

This clonotype turned up a few times. The antigen is unknown. TCRdb processed the 5' RACE reads anew with MiXCR; each CDR3 protein has one entry. This repertoire shows hundreds of thousands of distinct CDR3 sequences, 18% found once; its top ten account for over 15%. The clonotype comes from a young man who received the YFV17D yellow fever vaccine. The sample was PBMCs, taken before the yellow fever booster vaccination.

DNA of the CDR3: TGCAGCGACCCGGGACTAGCGGGGGTCGATACGCAGTATTTT. It encodes CSDPGLAGVDTQYF. This sequence joins TRBV29-1 and TRBJ2-3; 14 bases match TRBD2. The CDR3 sequence is 14 residues long. Trimming cost V 7 bases and J 6 bases; bases outside gene matches: 6. CDR1 and CDR2 (germline): SQVTM, ANQGSEA.